Below are 24 T cell receptor beta chains sequenced from a single sample in a study of blood T cells in healthy people across ages. For the second PCR, which ran for 7 to 11 cycles, a sample-barcoded 5' primer and a J-beta primer mix were used. Each CDR3 protein gets one entry after TCRdb re-called the 5' RACE reads with MiXCR. The data show roughly 1.5 million distinct CDR3 sequences, approximately 42% seen once. The material sequenced was blood. These receptors were obtained from a woman under 30 in good health.

This clonotype was observed a few times. The rearrangement uses TRBV9 and TRBJ1-2, with TRBD1 identical over 7 bases. The CDR3 has 17 amino acids. Trimming removed 4 bases from V and 6 bases from J; junction bases left unmatched: 18. Germline V gives CDR1 SGDLS, CDR2 YYNGEE. The CDR3 sequence is CASSSDPDRAGADGYTF. The DNA of the CDR3 is TGTGCCAGCAGCTCAGACCCCGACAGGGCAGGGGCGGATGGCTACACCTTC.

This clonotype was recorded a few times. V and J are TRBV20-1 and TRBJ2-4, with D uncertain. The assigned J gene may be wrong: the sequence end matches TRBJ2-7 better. Germline-derived CDR1 and CDR2 are DFQATT and SNEGSKA (reference sequence). The CDR3 runs to 12 residues. CDR3 sequence: CSASVSTYEQYF. The CDR3 nucleotides read TGCAGTGCTAGTGTCAGTACCTACGAGCAGTACTTC.

This clonotype was observed a handful of times. The chain links TRBV10-3 to TRBJ1-2; the match to TRBD1 covers 10 bases. The CDR3 consists of 15 residues. Germline V CDR1 and CDR2: ENHRY, SYGVKD. V was pared by 6 bases and J by 0 bases, with 4 bases of the junction left unmatched. The CDR3 loop is CAIRWTGGANYGYTF. The DNA of the CDR3 is TGTGCCATCAGGTGGACAGGGGGTGCTAACTATGGCTACACCTTC.

The count of this clonotype is one. V usage is TRBV27 and J usage is TRBJ1-2; perhaps TRBD1 as D (5 bases). The germline V gene encodes CDR1 MNHEY and CDR2 SMNVEV (reference sequence). CDR3 size: 15 residues. The ends were cut back, 5 bases at V and 2 bases at J, with 15 bases in the middle. As DNA, the CDR3 is TGTGCCAGCAGTCGTATAGGGGTACTGAACTATGGCTACACCTTC. Translating gives CASSRIGVLNYGYTF.

The genes are TRBV11-2 and TRBJ2-5; 9 nucleotides agree with TRBD2. Germline V gene lookup returns CDR1 SGHAT and CDR2 FQNNGV. The ends lost 7 bases at V and 1 base at J; junction bases unmatched: 13. The CDR3 has 17 residues. CDR3 in DNA: TGTGCCAGCAAACTAGGGCGGCTAGCGGGACTCCAAGAGACCCAGTACTTC. It codes for CASKLGRLAGLQETQYF.

This clonotype has just a few counts. V and J are TRBV15 and TRBJ2-7; a weak D match, TRBD2 (5 bases). This CDR3 spans 16 amino acids. Trimming cost V 3 bases and J 0 bases, with 15 bases left between them. Germline CDR1 reads LNHNV; CDR2 reads YYDKDF (reference sequence). CDR3 protein: CATSRYSGLSSYEQYF. The CDR3 coding sequence is TGTGCCACCAGCAGGTACTCCGGACTTAGCTCCTACGAGCAGTACTTC. The full variable domain, completed using reference TRBV15 and TRBJ2-7, is DAMVIQNPRYQVTQFGKPVTLSCSQTLNHNVMYWYQQKSSQAPKLLFHYYDKDFNNEADTPDNFQSRRPNTSFCFLDIRSPGLGDTAMYLCATSRYSGLSSYEQYFGPGTRLTVT.

This clonotype was recorded only once. A read error may be the cause here, since a much bigger clone is one base away. This chain links TRBV12-3 or TRBV12-4 with TRBJ2-7; 12 bases fit TRBD2. The CDR3 is made up of 16 amino acids. CDR3 bases: TGTACCAGCAGCTCAAGACTAGCGGGGGATCCCTACGAGCAGTACTTC. Encoded protein: CTSSSRLAGDPYEQYF.

J is TRBJ1-5 and V is TRBV12-3 or TRBV12-4; D not resolved. Between the trimmed V and J ends, which lost 4 bases and 1 base, there was a span of 26 bases. The CDR3 totals 20 residues. For the CDR3, the DNA is TGTGCCAGCAGTTCCGGGTCCCTGGCCTCTCCAGTTGGGAGCAATCAGCCCCAGCATTTT. Translated, it gives CASSSGSLASPVGSNQPQHF.

This clonotype turned up a few times. This chain connects TRBV20-1 to TRBJ2-3; D unclear. Germline V gives CDR1 DFQATT, CDR2 SNEGSKA (reference sequence). V gave up 3 bases and J gave up 0 bases, with 13 bases separating them. CDR3 size: 15 residues. Written as DNA, the CDR3 is TGCAGTGCTAGCGAACGACGGTCTAGCACAGATACGCAGTATTTT. Amino acids: CSASERRSSTDTQYF.

This clonotype turned up a few times. This chain joins TRBV27 and TRBJ2-1, with TRBD1 matching over 8 bases. The germline gives CDR1 MNHEY, CDR2 SMNVEV (reference sequence). V shed 7 bases, J shed 7 bases, and the junction held 9 bases outside the gene matches. The CDR3 spans 14 residues. The CDR3 DNA follows: TGTGCCAGCAAAAAGAGGACAGGGCGAAATGAGCAGTTCTTC. This gives the protein CASKKRTGRNEQFF.

This clonotype came up a few times. J is TRBJ2-4 and V is TRBV4-2; D may be TRBD1 or TRBD2 (5 bases each). The CDR3 runs to 12 residues. V dropped 0 bases and J dropped 9 bases, with 6 bases sitting between them. Germline lookup yields CDR1 LGHNA and CDR2 YNFKEQ. In nucleotides, the CDR3 is TGTGCCAGCAGCCAAGACGGGGCCATTCAGTACTTC. This translates into CASSQDGAIQYF.

The rearrangement joins TRBV5-5 to TRBJ2-1; D gene uncertain. V was clipped by 1 base and J by 11 bases, with 7 bases between them. Germline V gene lookup returns CDR1 SGHKS and CDR2 YYEKEE (reference sequence). The CDR3 runs to 11 residues. DNA for the CDR3: TGTGCCAGCAGCTTGTGGGGAAAGCAGTTCTTC. Amino acid sequence: CASSLWGKQFF.

The V gene is TRBV7-9, the J gene TRBJ2-7, with D possibly TRBD2 on 6 matching bases. Germline V lookup: CDR1 SEHNR, CDR2 FQNEAQ (reference sequence). The CDR3 covers 12 residues. V lost 5 bases and J lost 9, with 14 bases in between. For the CDR3, the DNA is TGTGCCAGCAGCACCGGACTAACCGCGCAGTACTTC. As protein: CASSTGLTAQYF.

The rearrangement uses TRBV4-3 and TRBJ1-2; a possible D gene is TRBD1 (6 bases). Germline V gives CDR1 LGHNA, CDR2 YSLEER. Trimming shortened V by 9 bases and J by 4 bases, and 27 bases separated the two germline ends. This CDR3 contains 17 residues. The CDR3 nucleotides read TGCGCCAGTTCTCCTTTTGGGGGAGACAGGACCTCCTATGGCTACACCTTC. Translated: CASSPFGGDRTSYGYTF.

This clonotype showed up just a few times. The chain joins TRBV3-1 to TRBJ2-5; 10 bases map to TRBD2. Germline CDR1 LGHDT, CDR2 YNNKEL (reference sequence). The CDR3 is made up of 17 amino acids. The J segment lost 4 bases and the V segment lost 0 bases, leaving 8 bases of the junction unmatched. In nucleotides, the CDR3 is TGTGCCAGCAGCCAAGATCGTCTAGCGGGAGTCGGAGAGACCCAGTACTTC. It codes for CASSQDRLAGVGETQYF.

This clonotype turned up a few times. The rearrangement joins TRBV12-3 or TRBV12-4 to TRBJ1-5; 9 positions agree with TRBD1. Losses at the gene ends were 4 bases for V and 4 bases for J; bases not matched to a gene: 5. There are 15 residues in the CDR3. CDR3 coding DNA: TGTGCCAGCAGTTCAGCCGGGACAGGGAATCAGCCCCAGCATTTT. Encoded protein: CASSSAGTGNQPQHF.

The V and J genes are TRBV20-1 and TRBJ2-3; 14 bases fit TRBD2. The CDR3 spans 16 residues. Germline-derived CDR1 and CDR2 are DFQATT and SNEGSKA (reference sequence). V trimming: 4 bases; J trimming: 5 bases; junction bases outside the gene matches: 8. DNA of the CDR3: TGCAGTGCTACCCACGGACTAGCGGGGGGACAAGATACGCAGTATTTT. Translated, it gives CSATHGLAGGQDTQYF.

This clonotype was seen only once. The rearrangement links TRBV7-9 to TRBJ1-1, with unresolved D. This CDR3 region has 14 residues. CDR1 is SEHNR and CDR2 is FQNEAQ in the germline V gene (reference sequence). Trimming pared 5 bases from V and 4 bases from J, leaving 14 bases between. CDR3 coding DNA: TGTGCCAGCAGCGTAGAAGGGAAGCGCACTGAAGCTTTCTTT. The encoded protein is CASSVEGKRTEAFF. Together with reference TRBV7-9 and TRBJ1-1, the CDR3 gives the full variable domain: DTGVSQNPRHKITKRGQNVTFRCDPISEHNRLYWYRQTLGQGPEFLTYFQNEAQLEKSRLLSDRFSAERPKGSFSTLEIQRTEQGDSAMYLCASSVEGKRTEAFFGQGTRLTVV.

V gene TRBV21-1 combines with J gene TRBJ1-2; TRBD1, the D gene given by the table, was not confirmed from the DNA. TRBV21-1 is listed as a pseudogene. The CDR3 runs 17 residues. This chain's CDR3 is CASSKCGRGEEVDGYTF. The CDR3 region has the DNA TGTGCCAGCAGCAAGTGTGGAAGAGGGGAAGAAGTTGATGGCTACACCTTC.

The CDR3 region is CSTRGDSEKLFF. The CDR3 region has the DNA TGCAGTACCCGCGGGGACAGCGAAAAACTGTTTTTT. The V call is TRBV20-1, the J call TRBJ1-4; 7 bases match TRBD1. Germline V gene data show CDR1 as DFQATT and CDR2 as SNEGSKA (reference sequence). There are 12 residues in the CDR3. V trimming: 8 bases; J trimming: 8 bases; junction bases outside the gene matches: 8.

This clonotype was observed a few times. The rearrangement joins TRBV6-5 to TRBJ2-1, with unresolved D. The CDR3 runs to 15 residues. Germline V CDR1 and CDR2: MNHEY, SVGAGI. V lost 6 bases and J lost 4, with 16 bases in between. As DNA, the CDR3 is TGTGCCAGCAGCCTCGTGGACGGACGATACAATGAGCAGTTCTTC. It encodes CASSLVDGRYNEQFF.

This clonotype appeared once. CDR3 sequence reads: CASSLAGIEKAKNIQYF. The CDR3, as DNA: TGTGCCAGCAGCTTAGCGGGGATCGAGAAAGCCAAAAACATTCAGTACTTC. The chain is built from TRBV7-9 and TRBJ2-4; D is unclear. Germline CDR1 reads SEHNR; CDR2 reads FQNEAQ (reference sequence). V shed 0 bases and J shed 0 bases, with 12 bases lying between them. The CDR3 has 17 amino acids.

This clonotype was detected many times. The V gene is TRBV27, the J gene TRBJ2-7, with 7 bases fitting TRBD1. CDR1 and CDR2 from the germline V gene are MNHEY and SMNVEV (reference sequence). This CDR3 is built from 17 residues. V shed 2 bases, J shed 3 bases, and the junction held 13 bases outside the gene matches. The CDR3 nucleotides are TGTGCCAGCAGTTTAACTCCGGGACAGTATCCCTACTACGAGCAGTACTTC. Protein sequence: CASSLTPGQYPYYEQYF.

This clonotype was observed a handful of times. This chain uses TRBV7-2 with TRBJ1-5, with D tentatively TRBD1 (6 bases). V was shortened by 6 bases and J by 2 bases, with 20 bases between the two germline ends. The length of the CDR3 is 17 residues. CDR1 is SGHTA, CDR2 FQGNSA, per germline. The CDR3 sequence: CASSQLNPGAGNQPQHF. The DNA for the CDR3 is TGTGCCAGCAGTCAGCTTAATCCGGGGGCGGGCAATCAGCCCCAGCATTTT. The full variable domain, completed using reference TRBV7-2 and TRBJ1-5, is GAGVSQSPSNKVTEKGKDVELRCDPISGHTALYWYRQSLGQGLEFLIYFQGNSAPDKSGLPSDRFSAERTGGSVSTLTIQRTQQEDSAVYLCASSQLNPGAGNQPQHFGDGTRLSIL.